Each of the 28 T cell receptor beta chains below was sequenced from the same sample in a study of blood T cell repertoires in COVID-19. Assay: immunoSEQ multiplex PCR; the TCRdb copy retains only in-frame clones and omits some. This sample carries around 100,000 clones, about nine tenths of them seen once, and the ten largest clones take approximately 4.5%. The source material was peripheral blood. The receptors stem from a woman aged 50 to 60 with acute or convalescent COVID-19.

The rearrangement links TRBV2 to TRBJ1-5; 9 positions match TRBD1. The CDR3 totals 14 residues. The V gene end was trimmed by 7 bases and the J gene end by 2 bases; junction bases not matched to a gene: 3. Germline-derived CDR1 and CDR2 are SNHLY and FYNNEI. For the CDR3, the DNA is TGTGCCAGCACCAGGGACAGGGGCAATCAGCCCCAGCATTTT. Its translation: CASTRDRGNQPQHF. The full variable domain, in which reference TRBV2 and TRBJ1-5 provide the parts outside the CDR3, is EPEVTQTPSHQVTQMGQEVILRCVPISNHLYFYWYRQILGQKVEFLVSFYNNEISEKSEIFDDQFSVERPDGSNFTLKIRSTKLEDSAMYFCASTRDRGNQPQHFGDGTRLSIL.

In this sample, this clone turned up once. This chain uses TRBV2 with TRBJ2-5, with D possibly TRBD2 on 7 matching bases. With 6 bases removed from V and 3 bases from J, the gap between germline ends came to 11 bases. The CDR3 consists of 13 residues. Germline V gene lookup returns CDR1 SNHLY and CDR2 FYNNEI. CDR3 residues: CASRVGGEETQYF. CDR3 nucleotide sequence: TGTGCCAGCAGAGTAGGGGGGGAAGAGACCCAGTACTTC.

The CDR3 reads CASSMATGSNEQFF. The CDR3 coding sequence is TGTGCCAGTAGTATGGCGACAGGTTCGAATGAGCAGTTCTTC. This chain uses TRBV19 with TRBJ2-1; tentative D call: TRBD1 (6 bases). The CDR3 is 14 residues long. Germline CDR1 LNHDA, CDR2 SQIVND (reference sequence). V was clipped by 3 bases and J by 7 bases, with 13 bases between them.

The rearrangement uses TRBV4-1 and TRBJ1-4; possible D gene TRBD1, 5 bases. This CDR3 has 16 amino acids. V dropped 5 bases and J dropped 0 bases, with 13 bases sitting between them. Germline loops: CDR1 MGHRA, CDR2 YSYEKL. CDR3 sequence: CASSSGSKTTNEKLFF. The CDR3 coding sequence is TGCGCCAGCAGCTCAGGGTCTAAAACAACTAATGAAAAACTGTTTTTT.

The chain carries TRBV6-5 and TRBJ2-7; the D is unclear. The CDR3 consists of 13 residues. V lost 4 bases and J lost 7, with 14 bases in between. Germline CDR1 and CDR2: MNHEY and SVGAGI. The CDR3: CASSFGSNGEQYF. The CDR3 DNA reads TGTGCCAGCAGTTTTGGGTCCAACGGGGAGCAGTACTTC.

CDR3 bases: TGTGCCAGCAAAAAAGCGGGGGCGGATTCACCCCTCCACTTT. This sequence encodes CASKKAGADSPLHF. The chain carries TRBV27 and TRBJ1-6; tentative D call: TRBD1 (6 bases). The V gene lost 7 bases and the J gene lost 8 bases, with 15 bases spanning the gap. CDR3 length equals 14 residues. CDR1 is MNHEY and CDR2 is SMNVEV in the germline V gene (reference sequence).

V and J are TRBV3-1 (or the pseudogene TRBV3-2) and TRBJ1-4; 9 nucleotides line up with TRBD1. This CDR3 spans 14 amino acids. CDR1 is LGHDT and CDR2 is YNNKEL in the germline V gene (reference sequence). Trimming at V came to 4 bases and at J to 7 bases, leaving 4 bases not matched to a gene. As DNA, the CDR3 is TGTGCCAGCAGCCTACAGGGGGCGCGTGAAAAACTGTTTTTT. It codes for CASSLQGAREKLFF.

The chain joins TRBV28 to TRBJ2-7; tentatively, D is TRBD1 (5 bases). Looked up from germline, CDR1 is MDHEN and CDR2 is SYDVKM. CDR3 size: 16 residues. Trimming cost V 2 bases and J 2 bases, with 16 bases left between them. The CDR3 spells CASSLLAGKGAYEQYF. The CDR3 DNA reads TGTGCCAGCAGTTTACTGGCAGGGAAAGGAGCCTACGAGCAGTACTTC.

The chain couples TRBV20-1 to TRBJ1-2; a weak D match, TRBD1 (6 bases). There are 13 residues in the CDR3. The V and J ends lost 3 bases and 3 bases respectively, with 11 bases between them. Per germline, CDR1 DFQATT and CDR2 SNEGSKA (reference sequence). CDR3 protein: CSASWGRDYGYTF. The CDR3 nucleotides read TGCAGTGCTAGTTGGGGGCGCGACTATGGCTACACCTTC.

This chain joins TRBV19 and TRBJ2-2; weak D call: TRBD1 (6 bases). V was shortened by 6 bases and J by 2 bases, with 16 bases between the two germline ends. The V gene's germline CDR1 is LNHDA and CDR2 SQIVND (reference sequence). This CDR3 contains 16 residues. The CDR3 coding sequence is TGTGCCAGTAGCCTCCCGTACAGGGAAAACACCGGGGAGCTGTTTTTT. It codes for CASSLPYRENTGELFF.

The V and J genes are TRBV12-3 or TRBV12-4 and TRBJ2-7; D not resolved. Trimming took off 6 bases at V and 3 bases at J, with 12 bases between the two ends. The CDR3 extends over 13 amino acids. For the CDR3, the DNA is TGTGCCAGCAGCTACCAACCCGACTACGAGCAGTACTTC. Translation: CASSYQPDYEQYF.

The rearrangement uses TRBV5-6 and TRBJ2-3; 12 bases map to TRBD2. In germline, CDR1 is SGHDT, CDR2 YYEEEE. The CDR3 is 16 amino acids. The ends lost 0 bases at V and 6 bases at J; junction bases unmatched: 5. CDR3 amino acids: CASSLAASGGDDTQYF. In DNA form, the CDR3 reads TGTGCCAGCAGCTTGGCTGCTAGCGGGGGGGATGATACGCAGTATTTT.

The CDR3 nucleotides read TGTGCCAGCAGTACGGACAGGGGGGGCAGAGAAGCTTTCTTT. Translation: CASSTDRGGREAFF. The chain has TRBV6-4 and TRBJ1-1; 10 bases are shared with TRBD1. The CDR3 runs 14 residues. The V gene end was trimmed by 5 bases and the J gene end by 8 bases; junction bases not matched to a gene: 8. The germline gives CDR1 MRHNA, CDR2 SNTAGT.

This clone showed up just once. The chain recombines TRBV6-5 with TRBJ1-3; D possibly corresponds to TRBD1 (6 bases). V lost 7 bases and J lost 2, with 15 bases in between. The germline V gene encodes CDR1 MNHEY and CDR2 SVGAGI. The CDR3 has 15 residues. The CDR3 DNA reads TGTGCCAGCACCCAGAAGGGGGGGGCTGGAAACACCATATATTTT. Translating gives CASTQKGGAGNTIYF.

V is TRBV27 and J is TRBJ1-6; 7 bases fit TRBD1. The CDR3 contains 14 residues. V trimming: 4 bases; J trimming: 9 bases; junction bases outside the gene matches: 6. In germline, CDR1 is MNHEY, CDR2 SMNVEV (reference sequence). Here the CDR3 DNA reads TGTGCCAGCAGTTCGACAGGGTTCGGTTCACCCCTCCACTTT. Protein product: CASSSTGFGSPLHF.

The J gene is TRBJ1-1, the V gene TRBV7-2, with D perhaps TRBD1 (5 bases). Trimming removed 2 bases at V and 3 bases at J, with 13 bases between. Per the germline V gene, CDR1 is SGHTA and CDR2 is FQGNSA. This CDR3 comprises 15 residues. The chain's CDR3 is CASSLSGTKDTEAFF. The CDR3 region has the DNA TGTGCCAGCAGCTTAAGCGGGACTAAGGACACTGAAGCTTTCTTT. The full variable domain, its missing parts supplied by reference TRBV7-2 and TRBJ1-1, is GAGVSQSPSNKVTEKGKDVELRCDPISGHTALYWYRQSLGQGLEFLIYFQGNSAPDKSGLPSDRFSAERTGGSVSTLTIQRTQQEDSAVYLCASSLSGTKDTEAFFGQGTRLTVV.

V and J are TRBV9 and TRBJ2-1; 9 bases are shared with TRBD1. The CDR3 has 15 residues. J was trimmed by 5 bases and V by 7 bases; bases with no gene match: 10. In germline, CDR1 is SGDLS, CDR2 YYNGEE. CDR3 residues: CASPDGQGYNNEQFF. The CDR3 coding sequence is TGTGCCAGCCCCGACGGACAGGGGTATAACAATGAGCAGTTCTTC.

V is TRBV28 and J is TRBJ2-1; no definite D call. This CDR3 is 15 amino acids long. The V gene lost 2 bases and the J gene lost 2 bases, with 10 bases spanning the gap. Germline V gives CDR1 MDHEN, CDR2 SYDVKM. CDR3 protein: CASSLLAYTYNEQFF. CDR3 nucleotide sequence: TGTGCCAGCAGTTTACTTGCGTATACCTACAATGAGCAGTTCTTC.

The chain links TRBV19 to TRBJ1-2; a possible D gene is TRBD1 (6 bases). CDR1 LNHDA and CDR2 SQIVND come from the germline V gene (reference sequence). This CDR3 has 13 amino acids. V was cut by 7 bases and J by 6 bases, with 15 bases left in between. CDR3 DNA: TGTGCCAGTATAGGCAGGGGACGGGATGGCTACACCTTC. Encoded protein: CASIGRGRDGYTF.

The V and J genes are TRBV28 and TRBJ1-2; unclear D gene. The CDR3 runs to 13 residues. V was shortened by 4 bases and J by 1 base, with 7 bases between the two germline ends. Germline assignment: CDR1 MDHEN and CDR2 SYDVKM. The CDR3 DNA reads as TGTGCCAGCAGTTCGGAGTTTAACTATGGCTACACCTTC. It translates to CASSSEFNYGYTF.

Here the CDR3 DNA reads TGTGCCATCAGGGAAGGGGGAACTGAAGCTTTCTTT. Amino acid sequence: CAIREGGTEAFF. The V and J genes are TRBV10-3 and TRBJ1-1; weak D call: TRBD1 (6 bases). Germline V gene sequence: CDR1 ENHRY, CDR2 SYGVKD. There are 12 residues in the CDR3. V lost 6 bases and J lost 5, with 10 bases in between.

This clone was picked up a small number of times. V is TRBV28 and J is TRBJ1-2; the D is unclear. Per germline, CDR1 MDHEN and CDR2 SYDVKM. The CDR3 extends over 14 amino acids. The V end was cut by 4 bases, the J end by 2 bases, with 11 bases between. The CDR3 is CASSSLPGNYGYTF. DNA for the CDR3: TGTGCCAGCAGTTCACTCCCGGGGAACTATGGCTACACCTTC.

The rearrangement uses TRBV30 and TRBJ1-3; D unclear. The CDR3 has 16 amino acids. Germline lookup yields CDR1 GTSNPN and CDR2 SVGIG (reference sequence). V shed 2 bases and J shed 3 bases, with 17 bases lying between them. The CDR3 DNA is TGTGCCTGGAGTTTCGCGGAACCCATCTTTGGAAACACCATATATTTT. Translation: CAWSFAEPIFGNTIYF.

The rearrangement joins TRBV20-1 to TRBJ1-5; 7 bases are a match to TRBD1. The V gene end was trimmed by 3 bases and the J gene end by 7 bases; junction bases not matched to a gene: 15. The CDR3 runs to 16 residues. CDR1 and CDR2 (germline): DFQATT, SNEGSKA (reference sequence). This CDR3 reads CSASHIPQGLGQPQHF. The CDR3 region has the DNA TGCAGTGCTAGTCATATCCCACAGGGGCTCGGGCAGCCCCAGCATTTT.

This clone appeared a few times. The V gene is TRBV28, the J gene TRBJ1-5; D not certain. This CDR3 has 16 amino acids. The V end was cut by 4 bases, the J end by 3 bases, with 16 bases between. Looked up from germline, CDR1 is MDHEN and CDR2 is SYDVKM. This CDR3 reads CASSSPRGNPNQPQHF. CDR3 nucleotides: TGTGCCAGCAGTTCCCCCCGAGGGAATCCCAATCAGCCCCAGCATTTT. Supplemented by reference TRBV28 and TRBJ1-5, the full variable domain reads DVKVTQSSRYLVKRTGEKVFLECVQDMDHENMFWYRQDPGLGLRLIYFSYDVKMKEKGDIPEGYSVSREKKERFSLILESASTNQTSMYLCASSSPRGNPNQPQHFGDGTRLSIL.

This clone was seen only once. The chain joins TRBV2 to TRBJ1-1; possibly TRBD1 for D (6 bases). The CDR3 totals 13 residues. V was trimmed by 7 bases and J by 2 bases, leaving 11 bases between them. The germline V gene has CDR1 SNHLY and CDR2 FYNNEI. CDR3 region: CASKLQGNTEAFF. CDR3 nucleotide sequence: TGTGCCAGCAAATTACAGGGTAACACTGAAGCTTTCTTT.

The chain is built from TRBV2 and TRBJ1-1; D is undetermined. Trimming left V 2 bases short and J 8 bases short, with 6 bases between. CDR1 and CDR2 (germline): SNHLY, FYNNEI. The CDR3 has 11 amino acids. As DNA, the CDR3 is TGTGCCAGCAGTGAAAACTTGGAAGCTTTCTTT. It translates to CASSENLEAFF.

This clone came up once. The rearrangement uses TRBV20-1 and TRBJ2-3; D unresolved. The germline CDR1 and CDR2 sequences are DFQATT and SNEGSKA (reference sequence). With 6 bases removed from V and 3 bases from J, the gap between germline ends came to 4 bases. The CDR3 extends over 10 amino acids. The CDR3, as DNA: TGCAGTGCCGTGACAGATACGCAGTATTTT. Translating it yields CSAVTDTQYF.